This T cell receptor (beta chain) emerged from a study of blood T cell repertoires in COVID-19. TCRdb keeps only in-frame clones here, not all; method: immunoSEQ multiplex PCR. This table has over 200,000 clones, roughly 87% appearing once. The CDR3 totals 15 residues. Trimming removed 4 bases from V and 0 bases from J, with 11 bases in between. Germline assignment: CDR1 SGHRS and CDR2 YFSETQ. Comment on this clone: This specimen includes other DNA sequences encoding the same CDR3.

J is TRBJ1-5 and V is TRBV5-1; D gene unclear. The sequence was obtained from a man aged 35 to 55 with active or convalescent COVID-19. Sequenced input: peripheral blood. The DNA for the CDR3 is TGCGCCAGCAGCCCCGAGGGCTATAGCAATCAGCCCCAGCATTTT. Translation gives CASSPEGYSNQPQHF.